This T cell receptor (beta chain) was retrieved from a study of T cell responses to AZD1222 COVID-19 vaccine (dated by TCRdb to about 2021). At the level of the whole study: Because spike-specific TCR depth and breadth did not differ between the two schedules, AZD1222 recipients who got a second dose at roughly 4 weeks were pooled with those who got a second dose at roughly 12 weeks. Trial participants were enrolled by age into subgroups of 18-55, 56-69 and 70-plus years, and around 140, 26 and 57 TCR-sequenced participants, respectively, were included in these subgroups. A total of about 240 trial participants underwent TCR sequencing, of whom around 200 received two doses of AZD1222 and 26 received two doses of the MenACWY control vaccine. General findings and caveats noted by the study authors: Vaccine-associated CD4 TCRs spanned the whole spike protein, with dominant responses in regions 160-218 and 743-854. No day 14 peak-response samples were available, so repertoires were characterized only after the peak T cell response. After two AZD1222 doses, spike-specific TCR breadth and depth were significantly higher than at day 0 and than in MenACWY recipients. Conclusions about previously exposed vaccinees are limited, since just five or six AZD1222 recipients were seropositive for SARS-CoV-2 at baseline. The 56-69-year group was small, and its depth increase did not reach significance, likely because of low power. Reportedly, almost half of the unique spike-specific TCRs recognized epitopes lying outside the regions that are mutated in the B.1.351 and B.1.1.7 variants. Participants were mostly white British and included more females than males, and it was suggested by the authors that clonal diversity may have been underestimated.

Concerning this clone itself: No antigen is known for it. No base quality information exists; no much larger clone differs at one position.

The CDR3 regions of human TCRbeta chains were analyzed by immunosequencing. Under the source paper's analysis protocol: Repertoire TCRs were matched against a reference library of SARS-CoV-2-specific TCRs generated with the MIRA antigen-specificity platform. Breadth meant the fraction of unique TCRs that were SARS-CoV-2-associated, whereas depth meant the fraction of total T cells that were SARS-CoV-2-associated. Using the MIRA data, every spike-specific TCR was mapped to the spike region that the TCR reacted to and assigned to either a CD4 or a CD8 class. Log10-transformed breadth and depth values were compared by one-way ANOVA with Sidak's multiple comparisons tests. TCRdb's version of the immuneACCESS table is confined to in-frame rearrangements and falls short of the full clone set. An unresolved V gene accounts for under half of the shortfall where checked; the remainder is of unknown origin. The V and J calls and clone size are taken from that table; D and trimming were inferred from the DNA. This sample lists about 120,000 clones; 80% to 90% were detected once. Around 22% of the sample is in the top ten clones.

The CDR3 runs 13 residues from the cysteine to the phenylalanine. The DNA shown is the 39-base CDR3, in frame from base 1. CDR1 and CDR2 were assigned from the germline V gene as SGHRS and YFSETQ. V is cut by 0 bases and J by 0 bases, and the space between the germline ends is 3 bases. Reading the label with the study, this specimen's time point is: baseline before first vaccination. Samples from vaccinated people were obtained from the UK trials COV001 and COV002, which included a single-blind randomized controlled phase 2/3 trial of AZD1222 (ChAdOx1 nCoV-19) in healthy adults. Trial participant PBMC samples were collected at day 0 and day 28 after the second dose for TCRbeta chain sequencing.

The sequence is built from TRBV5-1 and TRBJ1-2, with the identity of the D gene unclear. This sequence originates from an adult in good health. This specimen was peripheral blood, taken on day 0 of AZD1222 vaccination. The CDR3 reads CASSLDTNYGYTF. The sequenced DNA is TGCGCCAGCAGCTTGGACACTAACTATGGCTACACCTTC.